This TCR beta chain was identified during a study of CD8+CD57+ T cells in acquired aplastic anemia. From germline, CDR1 is KGHDR and CDR2 SFDVKD. There are 16 residues in the CDR3. This clonotype was seen only a few times. Its antigen is currently unknown. An end of the junction differs from the germline gene, which may be a read error. Genomic DNA, the template, was used for profiling of the TCR beta VDJ and CDR3. One entry per CDR3 protein results from TCRdb running MiXCR on the reads. The data contain around 220,000 distinct CDR3 sequences, less than 60% of them seen just once; the ten biggest clones take up around 20%. Individuals selected for sequencing had exhibited CD8+CD57+ cell expansion on flow cytometry. The study, taken as a whole, reports: Significant differences in CD8+ Simpson's diversity were not observed between patients and controls.

The rearrangement joins TRBV24-1 to TRBJ2-2; D perhaps matches TRBD2 (5 bases). The specimen sequenced was sorted CD4+, CD8+, or CD8+CD57+ T cells (not recorded which) from PBMCs. The receptor comes from a human donor with aplastic anemia. The CDR3 loop is CATTLAGEMNTGEPFF. CDR3 nucleotide sequence: TGTGCCACCACCCTGGCCGGGGAGATGAACACCGGGGAGCCGTTTTTT.